These 20 T cell receptor beta chains were sequenced from one sample in a study of T cell responses to AZD1222 COVID-19 vaccine (dated by TCRdb to the early 2020s). The time point label of this sample denotes: baseline before first vaccination. Receptor amplification or capture employed the immunoSEQ multiplex PCR assay. This immuneACCESS table, as held by TCRdb, lists in-frame sequences with V and J called but not all clones. Of the missing ones, under half trace to an unresolved V gene in checked studies; the others have no known cause. The sample table shows 100,000 to 150,000 clones, and around 87% are seen once. 10% of the sample is taken by the ten largest. This sample comprised peripheral blood, obtained on day 0 of AZD1222 vaccination. The receptors here all came from an adult in good health.

This chain joins TRBV27 and TRBJ2-2; the D gene is possibly TRBD2 (6 bases). The CDR3 length is 17 residues. Looked up from germline, CDR1 is MNHEY and CDR2 is SMNVEV (reference sequence). V gave up 1 base and J gave up 8 bases, with 20 bases separating them. CDR3 sequence reads: CASSLFPGTVVRGELFF. CDR3 in DNA: TGTGCCAGCAGTTTATTTCCCGGGACTGTAGTACGGGGGGAGCTGTTTTTT.

The chain couples TRBV7-8 to TRBJ2-1; either TRBD1 or TRBD2 may fit D (5 bases each). Germline assignment: CDR1 SGHVS and CDR2 FQNEAQ. The CDR3 length is 14 residues. Trimming removed 1 base at V and 3 bases at J, with 7 bases between. CDR3 sequence reads: CASSLGGDYNEQFF. The CDR3 DNA reads TGTGCCAGCAGCTTAGGAGGGGACTACAATGAGCAGTTCTTC.

V and J are TRBV3-1 (or the pseudogene TRBV3-2) and TRBJ2-1, with 7 bases lining up with TRBD2. The CDR3 is 14 amino acids. Looked up from germline, CDR1 is LGHDT and CDR2 is YNNKEL (reference sequence). J lost 16 bases, V lost 2 bases, and 14 bases had no gene match. The CDR3, as DNA: TGTGCCAGCAGCCAAAAGGGATGGGGAGGGTTATTATTCTTC. It translates to CASSQKGWGGLLFF.

The sample holds one count of this clone. The chain couples TRBV18 to TRBJ1-4; D remains ambiguous. The germline gives CDR1 KGHSH, CDR2 LQKENI. V was shortened by 5 bases and J by 3 bases, with 13 bases between the two germline ends. The CDR3 has 15 amino acids. CDR3 DNA: TGTGCCAGCTCAGCGGAAGGATTGCCTAATGAAAAACTGTTTTTT. This sequence encodes CASSAEGLPNEKLFF.

J is TRBJ1-1 and V is TRBV7-2; D gene unclear. In germline, CDR1 is SGHTA, CDR2 FQGNSA. The V end lost 4 bases, the J end lost 4 bases, and 10 bases lay between the germline ends. The CDR3 totals 13 residues. DNA for the CDR3: TGTGCCAGCAGCTCGGGCCCGGGCACTGAAGCTTTCTTT. It encodes CASSSGPGTEAFF.

The rearrangement joins TRBV30 to TRBJ2-7; D ambiguous. This CDR3 comprises 13 residues. The germline gives CDR1 GTSNPN, CDR2 SVGIG (reference sequence). Trimming left V 0 bases short and J 1 base short, with 7 bases between. This chain's CDR3 is CAWSVKVSYEQYF. CDR3 in DNA: TGTGCCTGGAGTGTAAAGGTATCCTACGAGCAGTACTTC.

The chain is built from TRBV28 and TRBJ2-7, with 10 bases matching TRBD2. Germline loops: CDR1 MDHEN, CDR2 SYDVKM. Trimming took 8 bases from V and 5 from J; bases not matched to a gene: 12. The CDR3 covers 15 residues. CDR3 sequence (DNA): TGTGCCAGCCGGTTTGGGTTCCTAGCGGGAGACGAGCAGTACTTC. It specifies CASRFGFLAGDEQYF.

The genes are TRBV5-1 and TRBJ2-3; the D gene is possibly TRBD2 (5 bases). The CDR3 is 14 amino acids. The germline V gene has CDR1 SGHRS and CDR2 YFSETQ. V lost 4 bases and J lost 1, with 10 bases in between. CDR3: CASSGKLGTDTQYF. In DNA, the CDR3 is TGCGCCAGCAGCGGTAAACTAGGCACAGATACGCAGTATTTT.

V is TRBV27 and J is TRBJ1-2; D possibly corresponds to TRBD1 (5 bases). In germline, CDR1 is MNHEY, CDR2 SMNVEV (reference sequence). The CDR3 sequence is 14 residues long. V lost 3 bases to trimming and J lost 0 bases, with 8 bases between them. CDR3 sequence (DNA): TGTGCCAGCAGTTTTGGGGGACCTAACTATGGCTACACCTTC. Translated: CASSFGGPNYGYTF.

DNA of the CDR3: TGTGCCAGCAGCGCAGGAGCAGCCAGGGAATATAGCAATCAGCCCCAGCATTTT. This encodes CASSAGAAREYSNQPQHF. V usage is TRBV7-6 and J usage is TRBJ1-5; perhaps TRBD1 as D (5 bases). Germline V lookup: CDR1 SGHVS, CDR2 FNYEAQ. V lost 5 bases to trimming and J lost 0 bases, with 20 bases between them. This CDR3 has 18 amino acids.

This sequence joins TRBV5-4 and TRBJ2-7, with D perhaps matching TRBD2 (6 bases). The CDR3 runs to 12 residues. Germline V CDR1 and CDR2: SGHNT, YYREEE (reference sequence). Trimming left V 0 bases short and J 6 bases short, with 7 bases between. The DNA of the CDR3 is TGTGCCAGCAGCTTGGTCGGGGGCGAGCAGTACTTC. Its translation is CASSLVGGEQYF.

This clone appeared a few times. This chain joins TRBV18 and TRBJ2-6; D gene ambiguous. The ends were cut back, 2 bases at V and 0 bases at J, with 17 bases in the middle. Germline V gene sequence: CDR1 KGHSH, CDR2 LQKENI. The CDR3 length is 19 residues. In DNA, the CDR3 is TGTGCCAGCTCACCAATGGCAGCAACAACCATCTCTGGGGCCAACGTCCTGACTTTC. Translated, it gives CASSPMAATTISGANVLTF.

The count of this clone is one. This chain uses TRBV25-1 with TRBJ1-1; D is perhaps TRBD1 (5 bases). Trimming removed 0 bases at V and 3 bases at J, with 20 bases between. Looked up from germline, CDR1 is MGHDK and CDR2 is SYGVNS. This CDR3 has 18 residues. The DNA for the CDR3 is TGTGCCAGCAGTGAATATCTCGGTGGTGGGACCGGGGACACTGAAGCTTTCTTT. Translated, it gives CASSEYLGGGTGDTEAFF.

V gene TRBV2 combines with J gene TRBJ1-5; 7 bases map to TRBD1. V was clipped by 4 bases and J by 0 bases; unmatched bases: 9. Germline CDR1 is SNHLY and CDR2 is FYNNEI. CDR3 size: 17 residues. The CDR3 nucleotides read TGTGCCAGCAGTGGCAGGGGGGACACTTATAGCAATCAGCCCCAGCATTTT. Amino acids: CASSGRGDTYSNQPQHF.

This clone was seen only a few times. The gene calls are TRBV2 and TRBJ1-6; D may be TRBD1 (6 bases). Germline CDR1 is SNHLY and CDR2 is FYNNEI. The V end was cut by 1 base, the J end by 10 bases, with 8 bases between. The CDR3 sequence is 13 residues long. The CDR3 sequence is CASSEERGSPLHF. In DNA form, the CDR3 reads TGTGCCAGCAGTGAAGAGAGGGGGTCACCCCTCCACTTT.

This clone was observed a few times. This chain links TRBV6-5 with TRBJ1-5; 8 bases agree with TRBD1. The CDR3 consists of 13 residues. Germline CDR1 and CDR2: MNHEY and SVGAGI. V gave up 8 bases and J gave up 5 bases; unmatched junction bases: 5. The CDR3 region has the DNA TGTGCCAGCGACAGGGGAGGTCATCAGCCCCAGCATTTT. It is translated as CASDRGGHQPQHF.

The genes are TRBV5-1 and TRBJ1-2; TRBD1 might be the D (6 bases). CDR3 size: 14 residues. CDR1 and CDR2 from the germline V gene are SGHRS and YFSETQ. V lost 1 base and J lost 0, with 7 bases in between. CDR3 DNA: TGCGCCAGCAGCTTGACAGGGTCTAACTATGGCTACACCTTC. Amino acid sequence: CASSLTGSNYGYTF.

The V call is TRBV30, the J call TRBJ1-3; D gene unclear. The CDR3 runs 14 residues. Deletions cut 1 base from V and 0 bases from J, with 7 bases between. The germline V gene has CDR1 GTSNPN and CDR2 SVGIG (reference sequence). DNA for the CDR3: TGTGCCTGGAGTGCCCCTAACTCTGGAAACACCATATATTTT. Translated, it gives CAWSAPNSGNTIYF.

The V call is TRBV28, the J call TRBJ2-3; 7 bases align to TRBD1. From germline, CDR1 is MDHEN and CDR2 SYDVKM. This CDR3 has 15 residues. V lost 4 bases and J lost 1; bases outside the gene matches: 5. CDR3: CASSWRQGGTDTQYF. The CDR3 DNA reads TGTGCCAGCAGTTGGAGACAGGGCGGCACAGATACGCAGTATTTT.

This chain joins TRBV5-5 and TRBJ2-7; D is unresolved. This CDR3 comprises 16 residues. V lost 4 bases and J lost 2, with 19 bases in between. Germline CDR1 reads SGHKS; CDR2 reads YYEKEE (reference sequence). The chain's CDR3 is CASSVVLLGNTYEQYF. The CDR3 DNA follows: TGTGCCAGCAGCGTTGTGTTATTAGGCAACACCTACGAGCAGTACTTC.